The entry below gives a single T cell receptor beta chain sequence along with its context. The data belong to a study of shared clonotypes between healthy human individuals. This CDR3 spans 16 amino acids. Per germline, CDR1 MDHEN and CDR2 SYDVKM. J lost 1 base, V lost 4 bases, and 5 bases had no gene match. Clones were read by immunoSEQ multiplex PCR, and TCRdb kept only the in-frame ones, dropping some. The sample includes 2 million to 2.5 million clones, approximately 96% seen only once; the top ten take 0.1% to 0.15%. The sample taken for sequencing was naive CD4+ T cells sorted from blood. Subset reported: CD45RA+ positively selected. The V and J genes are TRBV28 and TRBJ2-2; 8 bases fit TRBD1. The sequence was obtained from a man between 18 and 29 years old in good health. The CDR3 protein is CASSSRTGKNTGELFF. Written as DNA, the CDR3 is TGTGCCAGCAGTTCCCGGACAGGGAAGAACACCGGGGAGCTGTTTTTT.